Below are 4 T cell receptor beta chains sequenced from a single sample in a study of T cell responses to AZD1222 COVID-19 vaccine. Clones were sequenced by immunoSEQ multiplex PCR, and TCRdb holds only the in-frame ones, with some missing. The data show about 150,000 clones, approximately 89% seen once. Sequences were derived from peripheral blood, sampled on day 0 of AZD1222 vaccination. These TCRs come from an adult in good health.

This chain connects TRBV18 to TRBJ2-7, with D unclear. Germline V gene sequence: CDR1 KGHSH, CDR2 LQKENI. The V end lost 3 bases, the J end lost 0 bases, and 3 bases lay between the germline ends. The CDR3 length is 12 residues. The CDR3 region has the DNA TGTGCCAGCTCACCCCGCTCCTACGAGCAGTACTTC. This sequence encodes CASSPRSYEQYF.

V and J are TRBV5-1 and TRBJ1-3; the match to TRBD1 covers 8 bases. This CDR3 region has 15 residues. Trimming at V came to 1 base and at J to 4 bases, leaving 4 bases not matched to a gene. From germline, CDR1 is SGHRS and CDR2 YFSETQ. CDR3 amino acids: CASSLRTGQGNTIYF. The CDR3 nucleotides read TGCGCCAGCAGCTTGCGGACAGGGCAGGGAAACACCATATATTTT.

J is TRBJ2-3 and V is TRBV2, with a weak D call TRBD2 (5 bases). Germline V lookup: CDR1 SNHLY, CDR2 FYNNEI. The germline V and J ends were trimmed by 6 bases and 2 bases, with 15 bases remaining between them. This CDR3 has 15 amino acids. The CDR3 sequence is CASSLLREYTDTQYF. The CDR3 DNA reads TGTGCCAGCAGCCTCCTGAGGGAGTACACAGATACGCAGTATTTT.

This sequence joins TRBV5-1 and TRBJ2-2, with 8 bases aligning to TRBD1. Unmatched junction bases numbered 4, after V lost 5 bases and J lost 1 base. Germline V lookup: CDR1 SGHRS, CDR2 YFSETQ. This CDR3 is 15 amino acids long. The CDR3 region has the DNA TGCGCCAGCAGTGACGGACAGGGGAACACCGGGGAGCTGTTTTTT. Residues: CASSDGQGNTGELFF.